This entry describes one TCR beta chain. This entry belongs to a study of cytomegalovirus exposure and HLA in healthy donors. The CDR3 length is 15 residues. Deletions cut 0 bases from V and 3 bases from J, with 12 bases between. Germline assignment: CDR1 LNHNV and CDR2 YYDKDF (reference sequence). The repertoire was sequenced with immunoSEQ multiplex PCR; TCRdb's copy has only in-frame clones and lacks some. The sample lists approximately 300,000 clones; roughly nine tenths were seen once. The specimen was PBMCs. The chain has TRBV15 and TRBJ2-7; D perhaps matches TRBD2 (5 bases). This sequence originates from a woman aged 25 to 39 in good health and CMV-seropositive. The CDR3 spells CATSREERARYEQYF. In DNA, the CDR3 is TGTGCCACCAGCAGAGAAGAGAGGGCCCGCTACGAGCAGTACTTC.